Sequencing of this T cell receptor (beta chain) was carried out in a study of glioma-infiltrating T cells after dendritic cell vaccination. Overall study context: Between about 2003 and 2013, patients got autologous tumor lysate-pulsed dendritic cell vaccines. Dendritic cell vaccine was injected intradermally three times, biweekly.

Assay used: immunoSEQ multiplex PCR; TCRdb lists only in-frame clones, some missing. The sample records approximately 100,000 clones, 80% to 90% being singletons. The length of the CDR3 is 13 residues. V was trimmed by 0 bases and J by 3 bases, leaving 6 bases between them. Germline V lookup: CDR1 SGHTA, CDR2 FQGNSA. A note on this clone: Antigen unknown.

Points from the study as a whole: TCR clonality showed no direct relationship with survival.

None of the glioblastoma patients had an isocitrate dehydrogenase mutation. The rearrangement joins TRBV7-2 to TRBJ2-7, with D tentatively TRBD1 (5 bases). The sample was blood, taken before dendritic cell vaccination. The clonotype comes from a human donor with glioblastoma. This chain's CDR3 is CASSLADSYEQYF. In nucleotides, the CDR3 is TGTGCCAGCAGCTTAGCCGACAGCTACGAGCAGTACTTC.